These 27 T cell receptor beta chains share one sample of origin, sequenced in a study of shared clonotypes between healthy human individuals. Assay: immunoSEQ multiplex PCR; the TCRdb copy retains only in-frame clones and omits some. The sample yields approximately 530,000 clones, around 96% seen once. Input material: naive CD4+ T cells sorted from blood. Sample subset: CD45RA+ positively selected. The receptors were gathered from a woman under 40 in good health.

DNA of the CDR3: TGTGCCAGCAGCGCGACAGGGGGCAATCAGCCCCAGCATTTT. This sequence encodes CASSATGGNQPQHF. V gene TRBV7-2 combines with J gene TRBJ1-5; 8 bases fit TRBD1. With V trimmed by 5 bases and J by 2 bases, 2 bases remained unmatched. In germline, CDR1 is SGHTA, CDR2 FQGNSA. The CDR3 has 14 residues.

This chain connects TRBV19 to TRBJ2-1; 7 bases line up with TRBD1. Trimming cost V 2 bases and J 2 bases; bases outside gene matches: 3. There are 15 residues in the CDR3. Per the germline V gene, CDR1 is LNHDA and CDR2 is SQIVND (reference sequence). DNA of the CDR3: TGTGCCAGTAGTATAAATCAGGGGGCCTACAATGAGCAGTTCTTC. Amino acids: CASSINQGAYNEQFF.

The chain couples TRBV27 to TRBJ2-3; 9 positions match TRBD2. The ends lost 0 bases at V and 3 bases at J; junction bases unmatched: 7. Germline assignment: CDR1 MNHEY and CDR2 SMNVEV (reference sequence). This CDR3 is built from 17 residues. The CDR3 spells CASSLSAGGGPTDTQYF. In DNA, the CDR3 is TGTGCCAGCAGTTTATCGGCGGGAGGGGGCCCGACAGATACGCAGTATTTT.

V gene TRBV28 combines with J gene TRBJ1-5, with D possibly TRBD1 on 5 matching bases. This CDR3 comprises 12 residues. Germline V lookup: CDR1 MDHEN, CDR2 SYDVKM. Trimming took 4 bases from V and 7 from J, leaving 8 bases between them. The CDR3 DNA follows: TGTGCCAGCAGTTGGAGACAGCAGCCCCAGCATTTT. It yields the protein CASSWRQQPQHF.

V gene TRBV14 combines with J gene TRBJ2-7, with 9 bases aligning to TRBD2. This CDR3 region has 16 residues. CDR1 is SGHDN, CDR2 FVKESK, per germline. V gave up 4 bases and J gave up 5 bases; unmatched junction bases: 12. For the CDR3, the DNA is TGTGCCAGCAGCCGAGAGGGGGCGGGAGGGCCTCACGAGCAGTACTTC. This translates into CASSREGAGGPHEQYF.

This clone appeared a single time. J is TRBJ2-3 and V is TRBV2, with 7 bases matching TRBD1. The CDR3 totals 16 residues. Germline CDR1 reads SNHLY; CDR2 reads FYNNEI. J lost 0 bases, V lost 6 bases, and 9 bases had no gene match. DNA for the CDR3: TGTGCCAGCAGCAGGGACAGTGCTTCTAGCACAGATACGCAGTATTTT. It is translated as CASSRDSASSTDTQYF.

This clone was picked up a small number of times. The chain uses TRBV18 and TRBJ2-7; D is uncertain. Germline V gives CDR1 KGHSH, CDR2 LQKENI. Trimming removed 1 base from V and 0 bases from J, with 13 bases in between. The CDR3 spans 16 residues. The CDR3 protein is CASSPLDRESSYEQYF. The CDR3 DNA is TGTGCCAGCTCACCACTAGACCGCGAGAGCTCCTACGAGCAGTACTTC.

J is TRBJ2-1 and V is TRBV9; 7 bases map to TRBD2. V lost 0 bases, J lost 6 bases, and 3 bases stayed unmatched. CDR3 size: 14 residues. Germline assignment: CDR1 SGDLS and CDR2 YYNGEE. This chain's CDR3 is CASSVAPGGNEQFF. CDR3 DNA: TGTGCCAGCAGCGTAGCTCCGGGGGGCAATGAGCAGTTCTTC.

DNA of the CDR3: TGTGCCAGCGCGAGCAGCACAGATACGCAGTATTTT. Translation gives CASASSTDTQYF. The chain carries TRBV2 and TRBJ2-3; D not certain. Trimming took 8 bases from V and 0 from J, leaving 6 bases between them. This CDR3 spans 12 amino acids. Germline CDR1 and CDR2: SNHLY and FYNNEI.

The chain combines TRBV19 with TRBJ1-3; the D is unclear. Germline lookup yields CDR1 LNHDA and CDR2 SQIVND (reference sequence). The CDR3 has 14 residues. V was cut by 8 bases and J by 3 bases, with 14 bases left in between. The CDR3 nucleotides read TGTGCCAGTGGATCAGGCTTGTTTGGAAACACCATATATTTT. It codes for CASGSGLFGNTIYF.

This chain uses TRBV28 with TRBJ2-7; 9 nucleotides match TRBD1. V trimming: 7 bases; J trimming: 5 bases; junction bases outside the gene matches: 9. In germline, CDR1 is MDHEN, CDR2 SYDVKM. The length of the CDR3 is 14 residues. CDR3 residues: CASTIDRGTHEQYF. The DNA of the CDR3 is TGTGCCAGCACCATCGACAGGGGGACTCACGAGCAGTACTTC.

Comments on this clone: The same CDR3 also results from other DNA sequences found in this sample. V is TRBV19 and J is TRBJ2-1; 9 nucleotides match TRBD2. After removal of 3 bases from V and 2 bases from J, the junction contained 2 bases not matched to a gene. Germline-derived CDR1 and CDR2 are LNHDA and SQIVND (reference sequence). The CDR3 runs 15 residues. CDR3 loop: CASSISSGAYNEQFF. The CDR3 DNA reads TGTGCCAGTAGTATCTCTAGCGGGGCCTACAATGAGCAGTTCTTC.

The chain uses TRBV7-9 and TRBJ2-3; D is tentatively TRBD1 or TRBD2 (5 bases each). V lost 5 bases and J 6 bases, leaving 18 bases between the germline ends. Germline V CDR1 and CDR2: SEHNR, FQNEAQ (reference sequence). The CDR3 runs 15 residues. The CDR3 DNA sequence: TGTGCCAGCAGCGAGCGGACATCTATACCTGATACGCAGTATTTT. Its translation: CASSERTSIPDTQYF.

CDR3 region: CASSLKRIPGQGAHGYTF. CDR3 coding DNA: TGTGCCAGCAGCTTAAAACGAATCCCCGGACAGGGGGCGCATGGCTACACCTTC. The V and J genes are TRBV7-8 and TRBJ1-2, with TRBD1 identical over 11 bases. CDR3 length equals 18 residues. The V gene end was trimmed by 2 bases and the J gene end by 6 bases; junction bases not matched to a gene: 14. Per germline, CDR1 SGHVS and CDR2 FQNEAQ.

Written as DNA, the CDR3 is TGCAGCGTTGAAGTCTCCACGGGGGTTAACGAGCAGTACTTC. It yields the protein CSVEVSTGVNEQYF. The rearrangement joins TRBV29-1 to TRBJ2-7, with D tentatively TRBD2 (6 bases). The V gene lost 1 base and the J gene lost 5 bases, with 15 bases spanning the gap. Per germline, CDR1 SQVTM and CDR2 ANQGSEA. This CDR3 comprises 14 residues.

The chain has TRBV18 and TRBJ2-2; 9 bases match TRBD2. Per the germline V gene, CDR1 is KGHSH and CDR2 is LQKENI. This CDR3 contains 15 residues. V was pared by 2 bases and J by 7 bases, with 5 bases of the junction left unmatched. The CDR3 loop reads CASSPRTSDIGELFF. CDR3 coding DNA: TGTGCCAGCTCACCAAGGACTAGCGATATCGGGGAGCTGTTTTTT.

The genes are TRBV19 and TRBJ1-1; D perhaps matches TRBD1 (5 bases). The CDR3 spans 12 residues. With 3 bases removed from V and 3 bases from J, the gap between germline ends came to 5 bases. CDR1 and CDR2 (germline): LNHDA, SQIVND (reference sequence). The CDR3 coding sequence is TGTGCCAGTAGTATGGGGGACACTGAAGCTTTCTTT. Translated, it gives CASSMGDTEAFF.

V is TRBV7-6 and J is TRBJ2-2; 8 bases are a match to TRBD1. The J segment lost 6 bases and the V segment lost 2 bases, leaving 8 bases of the junction unmatched. The CDR3 is 16 residues long. The V gene's germline CDR1 is SGHVS and CDR2 FNYEAQ. The DNA for the CDR3 is TGTGCCAGCAGCTTATACGACAGGGGTGGATCCGGGGAGCTGTTTTTT. Protein sequence: CASSLYDRGGSGELFF.

This sequence joins TRBV28 and TRBJ2-7; D is ambiguous. Germline CDR1 is MDHEN and CDR2 is SYDVKM. This CDR3 region has 12 residues. Trimming cost V 3 bases and J 5 bases, with 8 bases left between them. The CDR3 region has the DNA TGTGCCAGCAGTTTCATGCAGGACGAGCAGTACTTC. Amino acids: CASSFMQDEQYF. Supplemented by reference TRBV28 and TRBJ2-7, the full variable domain reads DVKVTQSSRYLVKRTGEKVFLECVQDMDHENMFWYRQDPGLGLRLIYFSYDVKMKEKGDIPEGYSVSREKKERFSLILESASTNQTSMYLCASSFMQDEQYFGPGTRLTVT.

The V gene is TRBV28, the J gene TRBJ2-3; no clear D gene. The CDR3 has 15 residues. Germline V gene lookup returns CDR1 MDHEN and CDR2 SYDVKM. V was cut by 3 bases and J by 7 bases, with 17 bases left in between. The CDR3 DNA reads as TGTGCCAGCAGTTTTCGTAAGGGTGGGAAACATACGCAGTATTTT. Protein sequence: CASSFRKGGKHTQYF.

The CDR3 nucleotides are TGTGCCAGCAGTCCTAGGGGCAGGCCGGTACTCTTTGATGGCTACACCTTC. It encodes CASSPRGRPVLFDGYTF. This chain links TRBV28 with TRBJ1-2; D might be TRBD1 (5 bases). This CDR3 contains 17 residues. Between the trimmed V and J ends, which lost 5 bases and 6 bases, there was a span of 25 bases. CDR1 is MDHEN and CDR2 is SYDVKM in the germline V gene.

The V call is TRBV15, the J call TRBJ1-5; D not certain. The V and J ends lost 0 bases and 5 bases respectively, with 5 bases between them. CDR3 length equals 13 residues. Germline values: CDR1 LNHNV, CDR2 YYDKDF (reference sequence). The CDR3 loop reads CATSRDPDQPQHF. CDR3 bases: TGTGCCACCAGCAGAGACCCGGATCAGCCCCAGCATTTT. Together with reference TRBV15 and TRBJ1-5, the CDR3 gives the full variable domain: DAMVIQNPRYQVTQFGKPVTLSCSQTLNHNVMYWYQQKSSQAPKLLFHYYDKDFNNEADTPDNFQSRRPNTSFCFLDIRSPGLGDTAMYLCATSRDPDQPQHFGDGTRLSIL.

This sequence joins TRBV28 and TRBJ1-5; 7 bases are a match to TRBD1. The germline CDR1 and CDR2 sequences are MDHEN and SYDVKM. The CDR3 is 14 amino acids. The V and J ends lost 6 bases and 6 bases, in that order; junction bases with no gene match: 8. CDR3 sequence reads: CASSTQAGGQPQHF. In nucleotides, the CDR3 is TGTGCCAGCAGCACGCAGGCAGGGGGTCAGCCCCAGCATTTT.

The rearrangement joins TRBV10-1 to TRBJ2-1; 15 bases align to TRBD2. Looked up from germline, CDR1 is WNHNN and CDR2 is SYGVQD (reference sequence). V lost 5 bases, J lost 2 bases, and 16 bases stayed unmatched. The CDR3 has 21 amino acids. This CDR3 is CASSIRTGTSGRNPAYNEQFF. The CDR3 DNA sequence: TGCGCCAGCAGTATTAGAACCGGGACTAGCGGGAGGAATCCGGCCTACAATGAGCAGTTCTTC.

This chain links TRBV5-1 with TRBJ1-1; tentatively, D is TRBD1 (5 bases). The length of the CDR3 is 15 residues. From germline, CDR1 is SGHRS and CDR2 YFSETQ. Trimming cost V 2 bases and J 2 bases, with 13 bases left between them. CDR3 nucleotides: TGCGCCAGCAGCTTATTAGGGGCCCCTAACACTGAAGCTTTCTTT. Encoded protein: CASSLLGAPNTEAFF. The complete variable domain, with remaining parts taken from reference TRBV5-1 and TRBJ1-1, reads KAGVTQTPRYLIKTRGQQVTLSCSPISGHRSVSWYQQTPGQGLQFLFEYFSETQRNKGNFPGRFSGRQFSNSRSEMNVSTLELGDSALYLCASSLLGAPNTEAFFGQGTRLTVV.

This chain joins TRBV5-4 and TRBJ2-7; D is perhaps TRBD1 (6 bases). This CDR3 contains 14 residues. Trimming stripped 1 base from V and 0 bases from J, with 8 bases between. Germline values: CDR1 SGHNT, CDR2 YYREEE (reference sequence). The DNA of the CDR3 is TGTGCCAGCAGCTTGCCGGACAGCTCCTACGAGCAGTACTTC. Amino acids: CASSLPDSSYEQYF. Full variable domain (remainder filled in from reference TRBV5-4 and TRBJ2-7): ETGVTQSPTHLIKTRGQQVTLRCSSQSGHNTVSWYQQALGQGPQFIFQYYREEENGRGNFPPRFSGLQFPNYSSELNVNALELDDSALYLCASSLPDSSYEQYFGPGTRLTVT.

CDR3: CASSLGSSGSYNEQFF. The CDR3, as DNA: TGCGCCAGCAGCTTGGGGTCCTCGGGATCCTACAATGAGCAGTTCTTC. The chain carries TRBV5-1 and TRBJ2-1; perhaps TRBD2 as D (5 bases). Germline lookup yields CDR1 SGHRS and CDR2 YFSETQ. V shed 0 bases and J shed 1 base, with 11 bases lying between them. This CDR3 is 16 amino acids long. Full variable domain (missing parts from reference TRBV5-1 and TRBJ2-1): KAGVTQTPRYLIKTRGQQVTLSCSPISGHRSVSWYQQTPGQGLQFLFEYFSETQRNKGNFPGRFSGRQFSNSRSEMNVSTLELGDSALYLCASSLGSSGSYNEQFFGPGTRLTVL.